This paragraph reports one TCR beta chain. Its antigen is not identified. This record comes from a study of CD8 T cells in ankylosing spondylitis. Findings and limits, study-wide: Made up of about eight highly homologous variants, a TCR beta motif appeared characteristic of ankylosing spondylitis blood.

TCR beta libraries were made by quantitative 5'-RACE with molecular barcodes. MiXCR was run by TCRdb on the 5' RACE reads, yielding one entry per CDR3 protein. The repertoire holds around 320,000 distinct CDR3 sequences, around 21% seen once, with 3% to 4% in the top ten. V was trimmed by 3 bases and J by 1 base, leaving 9 bases between them. The CDR3 runs to 14 residues. The chain employs TRBV12-3 or TRBV12-4 and TRBJ2-5; perhaps TRBD1 as D (5 bases). The sample comprised blood, either unsorted or a sorted T cell fraction (not recorded which). This clonotype was sampled from a female donor with ankylosing spondylitis or in good health (not recorded which). DNA for the CDR3: TGTGCCAGCAGTTTTCGGACACTCCAAGAGACCCAGTACTTC. Amino acid sequence: CASSFRTLQETQYF.